These 2 T cell receptor beta chains share one sample of origin, sequenced in a study of blood T cell repertoires in COVID-19 (dated by TCRdb to between 2020 and 2021). Libraries were built with the immunoSEQ multiplex PCR assay. As stored in TCRdb, this immuneACCESS dataset retains in-frame rearrangements with V and J assigned. A fraction of the clones does not appear; measured against another copy, unresolved V genes explain less than half of the discrepancy, and the remainder lacks a known reason. Across this sample there are 200,000 to 250,000 clones, with about 85% seen only once. The top ten clones comprise over 0.95% of the sample. Sequencing was carried out using peripheral blood. The receptors stem from a middle-aged man with acute or convalescent COVID-19.

This clone was observed a few times. The chain carries TRBV28 and TRBJ1-1; D gene ambiguous. Germline V CDR1 and CDR2: MDHEN, SYDVKM. V lost 7 bases and J 4 bases, leaving 10 bases between the germline ends. The CDR3 is made up of 12 amino acids. The DNA of the CDR3 is TGTGCCAGCATGGTCGGTTCCACTGAAGCTTTCTTT. It encodes CASMVGSTEAFF.

This chain joins TRBV6-1 and TRBJ2-1; TRBD1 might be the D (5 bases). The CDR3 loop spans 12 amino acids. The germline V and J ends were trimmed by 3 bases and 7 bases, with 7 bases remaining between them. Looked up from germline, CDR1 is MNHNS and CDR2 is SASEGT. CDR3 sequence (DNA): TGTGCCAGCAGTGACCCAGGGAATGAGCAGTTCTTC. Encoded protein: CASSDPGNEQFF.